The following is a T cell receptor (beta chain) sequence with its context. Its specific antigen is unknown. Base qualities are not recorded, but no much larger clone differs from it by a single base. The TCR beta CDR3 regions were amplified from RNA transcripts. The first round of RT-PCR for the TCR CDR3 was performed with the HTBI primer set and the Qiagen OneStep RT-PCR kit. A second multiplex PCR round built the libraries, followed by size selection and purification. Paired-end sequencing of the libraries was performed with 100 bp reads on an Illumina HiSeq2000. As for the original processing: SOAPnuke was used to process the raw data, with reads discarded if the reads contained adapters or uncalled bases, had a mean Phred below 15, or lacked an exact constant-primer or identifier match. High-quality paired reads were merged with COPE v1.2.5, and unique nucleotide sequences were defined as clonotypes. MiTCR v1.1 was used to align clonotypes to the IMGT TRBV, TRBD and TRBJ reference segments. Only V-J combinations with frequency above 0.0001, covering approximately 99% of repertoires, were analysed. A TCS score was defined as the ratio of F50 (clonal expansion) to E x V (chaos), with BLOSUM62-based TCRdist applied between CDR3 peptides within each V-J. Welch's t-statistics and random forest reduced roughly 530 V-J features to about 13, which were used in a naive Bayes classifier (R e1071). The public reads were reprocessed in TCRdb via fastp at Q25 and MiXCR, keeping in-frame beta chains. CDR3 protein sequences are deduplicated, and each keeps its most common genes and DNA. V and J calls and clone size were set by TCRdb, not the authors. Across this sample there are around 290,000 distinct CDR3 sequences, with approximately 14% seen only once. The top ten hold 7.9% of the sample.

Stable Graves' hyperthyroidism was defined as no progression to ophthalmopathy during 18 months of follow-up. Hyperthyroidism patients were aged 18 to 65 years and newly diagnosed, with disease duration of less than 2 months. The study excluded patients with uncontrolled infections, other autoimmune diseases, pregnancy or lactation. Diagnoses relied on clinical symptoms, serum thyroxine and TRAb, thyroid ultrasound and orbital computed tomography. PBMCs were isolated from more than 9 ml of fresh peripheral blood by Ficoll-Paque density gradient centrifugation. Trizol reagent was used to extract total RNA, and RNA quality was then checked on an Agilent 2100 Bioanalyzer. This entry belongs to a study of T cells in Graves' hyperthyroidism and ophthalmopathy (dated by TCRdb to between 2018 and 2021). Looking at the study overall: Peripheral blood was sampled at the time of initial diagnosis, prior to any treatment. TCR V-J signatures able to tell the groups apart were searched for in a discovery cohort of about a hundred patients, of whom roughly 42 had Graves' ophthalmopathy and roughly 59 had stable Graves' hyperthyroidism. According to the paper, TCR Vbeta CDR3 sequencing was carried out on 135 peripheral blood samples, which came from around 43 ophthalmopathy, approximately 72 hyperthyroidism and roughly 17 progressor patients. The approximately 90 discovery patients were randomly split 7:3 into training and test sets. In about six Graves' hyperthyroidism patients, the study also compared T-cell repertoires from thyroid tissue with T-cell repertoires from blood. An independent validation cohort of some 18 hyperthyroidism patients and about 16 patients who later progressed to ophthalmopathy tested prospective prediction of ophthalmopathy. After sampling, hyperthyroidism patients received methimazole starting at 30 mg daily, and ophthalmopathy patients received high-dose intravenous methylprednisolone.

Overall study results and their limits: Most expanded thyroid clonotypes (frequency above 0.001) were also detected in blood, a finding suggesting that blood repertoires may reflect thyroid immune responses. A 13 V-J signature model separated ophthalmopathy from stable hyperthyroidism, with approximately 87% sensitivity and around 84% specificity in cross-validation and 80%/75% in testing. No statistical method was used to set the sample size in advance, and investigators knew the group allocation. In validation, progression to ophthalmopathy was predicted by the model with 65% to 71% sensitivity and roughly 76% specificity, a median of roughly 6 months before onset.

Sample: blood. This TCR came from a woman between 35 and 50 years old with Graves' hyperthyroidism.

The CDR3 has the sequence CATSDQGGNTEAFF. The DNA sequence is given as TGTGCAACCAGTGACCAGGGGGGGAACACTGAAGCTTTCTTT. The V and J segments used are TRBV2 and TRBJ1-1, and 7 junctional nucleotides match TRBD1. The CDR3 starts with the cysteine, ends with the phenylalanine, and has 14 residues. Solely the CDR3 DNA is kept, with 42 bases framed from the first base. Taken from the germline V gene, the CDR1 and CDR2 loops are SNHLY and FYNNEI. Where the CDR3 stops, the reference TRBV2 and TRBJ1-1 genes take over; the full variable domain is EPEVTQTPSHQVTQMGQEVILRCVPISNHLYFYWYRQILGQKVEFLVSFYNNEISEKSEIFDDQFSVERPDGSNFTLKIRSTKLEDSAMYFCATSDQGGNTEAFFGQGTRLTVV.